This is a list of T cell receptor beta chains from one sample in a study of Ad26.COV2.S vaccination and SARS-CoV-2 variants. Measured with immunoSEQ multiplex PCR; TCRdb has only the in-frame clones, and not every one. In the table there are roughly 400,000 clones, less than 95% of which are singletons. The sequencing used peripheral blood, collected in a trial of Ad26.COV2.S vaccine versus placebo. The source is a person aged 18-65 years who received the Ad26.COV2.S COVID-19 vaccine or a placebo. Each CDR3 is given with its conserved first and last residue.

V gene: TRBV29-1
J gene: TRBJ1-1
CDR3 protein: CSVALNRGGTEAFF

V gene: TRBV19
J gene: TRBJ2-7
CDR3 protein: CASSIEGTTYYEQYF

V gene: TRBV27
J gene: TRBJ2-6
CDR3 protein: CASSTFSGANVLTF

V gene: TRBV4-2
J gene: TRBJ2-4
CDR3 protein: CASSQESFNFRAKNIQYF

V gene: TRBV12-3/TRBV12-4
J gene: TRBJ2-5
CDR3 protein: CASSLQGAETQYF

V gene: TRBV6-4
J gene: TRBJ2-2
CDR3 protein: CASSDSSGTGELFF

V gene: TRBV5-5
J gene: TRBJ1-2
CDR3 protein: CASSFEGQNNYGYTF

V gene: TRBV7-9
J gene: TRBJ2-3
CDR3 protein: CASSYGTSGRADTQYF

V gene: TRBV24-1
J gene: TRBJ2-2
CDR3 protein: CATEVAGGPSTGELFF

V gene: TRBV9
J gene: TRBJ2-3
CDR3 protein: CASSVATTDTQYF

V gene: TRBV9
J gene: TRBJ2-3
CDR3 protein: CASSAGTSGRTQYF

V gene: TRBV28
J gene: TRBJ2-6
CDR3 protein: CASSLGGSGANVLTF

V gene: TRBV5-8
J gene: TRBJ2-7
CDR3 protein: CASSYTTATSDEQYF

V gene: TRBV4-3
J gene: TRBJ1-2
CDR3 protein: CASSQDRVGGNGYTF

V gene: TRBV5-1
J gene: TRBJ2-3
CDR3 protein: CASSRGAPDTQYF